The sequence of this T cell receptor (beta chain) was determined in a study of T-cell memory formation after mild COVID-19. Notes on the study in general: Cross-reactive memory appears to have joined, as suggested by some responding clones showing up in pre-infection memory. Contracting CD4+ clones sat mainly in CM and EM; CD8+ in EMRA.

This clonotype was found a few times. Antigen unknown. Trimming removed 6 bases from V and 4 bases from J, with 24 bases in between. CDR3 size: 16 residues. The germline V gene encodes CDR1 DFQATT and CDR2 SNEGSKA (reference sequence). Using its own MiXCR run on the 5' RACE reads, TCRdb lists one record per CDR3 protein. The data show roughly 150,000 distinct CDR3 sequences, more than 13% seen once. The chain recombines TRBV20-1 with TRBJ1-2, with TRBD1 as a possible D gene (5 bases). The sample consisted of PBMCs or a T cell subset sorted from them (not recorded which). The sequence derives from an adult woman who had mild COVID-19 (a few samples of this study predate the infection). Cell type and time point are not known. The CDR3 nucleotides read TGCAGTGCCCTATCCTTTGAAGGGGCGGTCCCCTATGGCTACACCTTC. It translates to CSALSFEGAVPYGYTF.